This entry describes one T cell receptor (beta chain). A second PCR of roughly 7 to 11 cycles used a sample-barcoded 5' primer and a J-beta primer mix. TCRdb analysed the 5' RACE reads with MiXCR anew, one entry per CDR3 protein. The table lists roughly 1,800,000 distinct CDR3 sequences, about 49% of them singletons. V lost 5 bases to trimming and J lost 5 bases, with 16 bases between them. The CDR3 has 13 residues. CDR1 DFQATT and CDR2 SNEGSKA come from the germline V gene (reference sequence). The data derive from a study of blood T cells in healthy people across ages. As for the study in general: Template-switching capture recovered about one barcoded beta molecule per two T cells.

The rearrangement joins TRBV20-1 to TRBJ2-7, with D maybe TRBD2 (6 bases). The sample consisted of blood. The clonotype was recovered from a woman aged 40-49 years in good health. This CDR3 is CSAGGGGPHEQYF. In nucleotides, the CDR3 is TGCAGTGCTGGAGGAGGAGGGCCCCACGAGCAGTACTTC.